This is a list of T cell receptor beta chains from one sample in a study of cytomegalovirus exposure and HLA in healthy donors. Generated by immunoSEQ multiplex PCR, the TCRdb table keeps only in-frame clones and is missing some. The sample holds about 160,000 clones, roughly nine tenths seen once. The specimen sequenced was PBMCs. These receptors all stem from a woman younger than 45 in good health and CMV-seronegative. CDR3s include the opening cysteine and the closing phenylalanine or tryptophan. Each record gives: clone size, V gene, J gene, D gene, CDR3 DNA, CDR3 protein. D genes are given only for firm matches. Clone size is not always given. Where it is, it says once, few, many or a class for expanded clones.

clone_size: .
v_call: TRBV27
j_call: TRBJ1-5
d_call: .
cdr3_nt: TGTGCCAGCAGTCCATCTCGGGGTGAGAGCAATCAGCCCCAGCATTTT
cdr3_aa: CASSPSRGESNQPQHF

clone_size: .
v_call: TRBV7-8
j_call: TRBJ1-4
d_call: .
cdr3_nt: TGTGCCAGCAGCTTAGGGGGTGACGGCAATGAAAAACTGTTTTTT
cdr3_aa: CASSLGGDGNEKLFF

clone_size: .
v_call: TRBV5-1
j_call: TRBJ2-2
d_call: .
cdr3_nt: TGCGCCAGCAGCGGCGGGACGGCTTCCACCGGGGAGCTGTTTTTT
cdr3_aa: CASSGGTASTGELFF

clone_size: .
v_call: TRBV6-9
j_call: TRBJ2-1
d_call: TRBD2
cdr3_nt: TGTGCCAGCAGTTATTTCCCACTAGCGGGGGGGCCAACGATTGAAACCAATGAGCAGTTCTTC
cdr3_aa: CASSYFPLAGGPTIETNEQFF

clone_size: .
v_call: TRBV28
j_call: TRBJ2-1
d_call: .
cdr3_nt: TGTGCCAGCAGTTTATGGGGGGGACCAAGGAACTACAATGAGCAGTTCTTC
cdr3_aa: CASSLWGGPRNYNEQFF

clone_size: .
v_call: TRBV9
j_call: TRBJ2-1
d_call: .
cdr3_nt: TGTGCCAGCAGCGCGTCAGGGATTTACAATGAGCAGTTCTTC
cdr3_aa: CASSASGIYNEQFF

clone_size: many
v_call: TRBV6-5
j_call: TRBJ2-7
d_call: .
cdr3_nt: TGTGCCAGCAGTTCCAAAATGGGCAGGGCCGCATACGAGCAGTACTTC
cdr3_aa: CASSSKMGRAAYEQYF

clone_size: .
v_call: TRBV2
j_call: TRBJ1-3
d_call: .
cdr3_nt: TGTGCCAGCAGTGAAGTTCTGACTCTTGGAAACACCATATATTTT
cdr3_aa: CASSEVLTLGNTIYF

clone_size: .
v_call: TRBV7-9
j_call: TRBJ1-2
d_call: .
cdr3_nt: TGTGCCAGCAGCTTGGGGACATCCTATGGCTACACCTTC
cdr3_aa: CASSLGTSYGYTF

clone_size: once
v_call: TRBV5-4
j_call: TRBJ2-3
d_call: .
cdr3_nt: TGTGCCAGCAGCTCGACAGCCGCAGATACGCAGTATTTT
cdr3_aa: CASSSTAADTQYF

clone_size: .
v_call: TRBV25-1
j_call: TRBJ2-5
d_call: .
cdr3_nt: TGTGCCAGCAGTCAAACGGGGATGAGGGGGGAGACCCAGTACTTC
cdr3_aa: CASSQTGMRGETQYF

clone_size: .
v_call: TRBV11-2
j_call: TRBJ1-4
d_call: .
cdr3_nt: TGTGCCAGCAGCAGAGGGGGTCAGATTAATGAAAAACTGTTTTTT
cdr3_aa: CASSRGGQINEKLFF

clone_size: few
v_call: TRBV2
j_call: TRBJ2-1
d_call: TRBD2
cdr3_nt: TGTGCCAGCAGCAGAGAAGCGGGAAGCTCCTACAATGAGCAGTTCTTC
cdr3_aa: CASSREAGSSYNEQFF

clone_size: .
v_call: TRBV28
j_call: TRBJ2-1
d_call: TRBD1
cdr3_nt: TGTGCCAGCAACAGGGGCAATGAGCAGTTCTTC
cdr3_aa: CASNRGNEQFF

clone_size: .
v_call: TRBV7-9
j_call: TRBJ1-4
d_call: TRBD1
cdr3_nt: TGTGCCAGCAACTCACAGGGGCCTAATGAAAAACTGTTTTTT
cdr3_aa: CASNSQGPNEKLFF

clone_size: .
v_call: TRBV7-2
j_call: TRBJ2-7
d_call: TRBD2
cdr3_nt: TGTGCCAGCAGCTTAGCGATGGGACTAGCGGAATCCTACGAGCAGTACTTC
cdr3_aa: CASSLAMGLAESYEQYF

clone_size: few
v_call: TRBV7-6
j_call: TRBJ2-3
d_call: .
cdr3_nt: TGTGCCAGCAGCTTTCTTCGCACAGATACGCAGTATTTT
cdr3_aa: CASSFLRTDTQYF

clone_size: .
v_call: TRBV19
j_call: TRBJ2-1
d_call: TRBD1
cdr3_nt: TGTGCCAGCGATACAGGGGCGGACTTCAATGAGCAGTTCTTC
cdr3_aa: CASDTGADFNEQFF

clone_size: few
v_call: TRBV4-3
j_call: TRBJ2-3
d_call: TRBD2
cdr3_nt: TGCGCCAGCAGCCAACTAAGCGGGAGGGCCGCAGCAGATACGCAGTATTTT
cdr3_aa: CASSQLSGRAAADTQYF

clone_size: .
v_call: TRBV7-2
j_call: TRBJ1-1
d_call: .
cdr3_nt: TGTGCCAGCAGCTTCTTAGGACAGAACACTGAAGCTTTCTTT
cdr3_aa: CASSFLGQNTEAFF

clone_size: .
v_call: TRBV5-6
j_call: TRBJ2-3
d_call: .
cdr3_nt: TGTGCCAGCAGCTTGTTAGGGTTAGGCGATACGCAGTATTTT
cdr3_aa: CASSLLGLGDTQYF

clone_size: .
v_call: TRBV15
j_call: TRBJ2-3
d_call: TRBD2
cdr3_nt: TGTGCCACCAGCAGCGGACTAGCGGCGCAGTATTTT
cdr3_aa: CATSSGLAAQYF

clone_size: .
v_call: TRBV4-2
j_call: TRBJ2-7
d_call: .
cdr3_nt: TGTGCCAGCAGCCAAGGGACTACCTACGAGCAGTACTTC
cdr3_aa: CASSQGTTYEQYF

clone_size: .
v_call: TRBV5-1
j_call: TRBJ2-5
d_call: .
cdr3_nt: TGCGCCAGCAGCTCGCTCGTAGGCGGGGAGACCCAGTACTTC
cdr3_aa: CASSSLVGGETQYF

clone_size: .
v_call: TRBV7-8
j_call: TRBJ1-4
d_call: .
cdr3_nt: TGTGCCAGCAGCCCCTTTGCAACTAATGAAAAACTGTTTTTT
cdr3_aa: CASSPFATNEKLFF

clone_size: .
v_call: TRBV30
j_call: TRBJ2-7
d_call: .
cdr3_nt: TGTGCCTGGAGTGTTGACCAGGGCTACGAGCAGTACTTC
cdr3_aa: CAWSVDQGYEQYF

clone_size: .
v_call: TRBV27
j_call: TRBJ2-7
d_call: .
cdr3_nt: TGTGCCAGCTTTGGGGGAGACTACGAGCAGTACTTC
cdr3_aa: CASFGGDYEQYF